These 5 T cell receptor beta chains share one sample of origin, sequenced in a study of cytomegalovirus exposure and HLA in healthy donors. The PCR made use of 60 Vbeta and 13 Jbeta primers. Data came from immunoSEQ multiplex PCR; TCRdb stores just in-frame clones and leaves some out. The sample carries 80,000 to 90,000 clones, approximately 82% recorded once. Sequencing used PBMCs. All receptors come from a man aged 40-49 years in good health and CMV-seronegative.

This clone turned up a few times. The chain recombines TRBV19 with TRBJ2-3; 8 bases align to TRBD1. CDR1 is LNHDA and CDR2 is SQIVND in the germline V gene (reference sequence). This CDR3 comprises 15 residues. After removal of 7 bases from V and 4 bases from J, the junction contained 10 bases not matched to a gene. The CDR3 loop reads CASTSAWTGSDTQYF. CDR3 nucleotide sequence: TGTGCCAGTACGAGCGCGTGGACAGGGTCAGATACGCAGTATTTT.

The chain joins TRBV2 to TRBJ1-5; possible D gene TRBD1, 5 bases. Germline-derived CDR1 and CDR2 are SNHLY and FYNNEI. The CDR3 length is 14 residues. V was shortened by 7 bases and J by 0 bases, with 10 bases between the two germline ends. The CDR3 protein is CASKTGLSNQPQHF. CDR3 sequence (DNA): TGTGCCAGCAAAACGGGACTTAGCAATCAGCCCCAGCATTTT.

This rearrangement joins TRBV4-1 to TRBJ2-7; 8 bases map to TRBD1. CDR3 size: 13 residues. V dropped 5 bases and J dropped 4; count of bases not matched to a gene: 4. Germline V gene sequence: CDR1 MGHRA, CDR2 YSYEKL. CDR3 sequence: CASSEQGDYEQYF. Written as DNA, the CDR3 is TGCGCCAGCAGCGAACAGGGGGATTACGAGCAGTACTTC.

J is TRBJ2-3 and V is TRBV2; TRBD2 might be the D (5 bases). The CDR3 has 15 residues. V was clipped by 5 bases and J by 1 base, with 13 bases between them. Germline V gene data show CDR1 as SNHLY and CDR2 as FYNNEI. The CDR3 nucleotides are TGTGCCAGCAGTACTACAGCGAGGGGCACAGATACGCAGTATTTT. It specifies CASSTTARGTDTQYF.

There are a few counts of this clone. J is TRBJ2-7 and V is TRBV5-5; D might be TRBD2 (5 bases). The germline V gene has CDR1 SGHKS and CDR2 YYEKEE (reference sequence). CDR3 size: 16 residues. V gave up 4 bases and J gave up 2 bases, with 19 bases separating them. The CDR3 sequence: CASSAGGSGVPYEQYF. CDR3 nucleotides: TGTGCCAGCAGCGCCGGTGGAAGCGGAGTACCCTACGAGCAGTACTTC.